The 7 T cell receptor beta chains in this list originate from one sample, sequenced in a study of cytomegalovirus exposure and HLA in healthy donors. PCR primers comprised 60 Vbeta and 13 Jbeta primers. Some clones are missing from TCRdb's copy, which holds only in-frame ones; the method was immunoSEQ multiplex PCR. Of approximately 150,000 clones listed, around 80% were seen once; the top ten hold around 7%. Sequenced: PBMCs. Receptor source: a woman aged 40 to 49 in good health and CMV-seropositive.

V gene TRBV5-4 combines with J gene TRBJ1-2, with 8 bases aligning to TRBD1. CDR1 and CDR2 from the germline V gene are SGHNT and YYREEE (reference sequence). Trimming at V came to 3 bases and at J to 6 bases, leaving 7 bases not matched to a gene. This CDR3 is 14 amino acids long. CDR3 coding DNA: TGTGCCAGCAGCTACCCGGACAGGGTCCATGGCTACACCTTC. Its translation is CASSYPDRVHGYTF.

This clone was picked up a small number of times. CDR3 region: CASSHPGSLNTEAFF. The CDR3 DNA reads TGCGCCAGCAGCCATCCGGGTAGCTTGAACACTGAAGCTTTCTTT. The rearrangement uses TRBV4-1 and TRBJ1-1, with D uncertain. Per the germline V gene, CDR1 is MGHRA and CDR2 is YSYEKL. The CDR3 is 15 residues long. V lost 3 bases to trimming and J lost 0 bases, with 11 bases between them.

The chain combines TRBV9 with TRBJ1-6; D perhaps matches TRBD1 (5 bases). V was cut by 9 bases and J by 8 bases, with 18 bases left in between. CDR1 is SGDLS and CDR2 is YYNGEE in the germline V gene. CDR3 size: 14 residues. The CDR3 reads CAIRDPGKDSPLHF. CDR3 coding DNA: TGTGCCATCAGAGACCCAGGGAAAGATTCACCCCTCCACTTT.

V is TRBV6-6 and J is TRBJ2-5; no clear D. This CDR3 has 12 amino acids. Germline V gene lookup returns CDR1 MNHNY and CDR2 SVGAGI (reference sequence). The germline V and J ends were trimmed by 2 bases and 3 bases, with 4 bases remaining between them. The CDR3 nucleotides are TGTGCCAGCAGTTACAGAGAAGAGACCCAGTACTTC. Protein product: CASSYREETQYF.

The table lists this clone with a few counts. The chain employs TRBV6-5 and TRBJ2-7; 9 nucleotides align to TRBD1. The CDR3 has 14 residues. Trimming took 5 bases from V and 5 from J; bases not matched to a gene: 7. Looked up from germline, CDR1 is MNHEY and CDR2 is SVGAGI. The CDR3 region is CASSRDRVKDEQYF. DNA for the CDR3: TGTGCCAGCAGTAGGGACAGGGTGAAGGACGAGCAGTACTTC.

On this clone: One end of the junction fails to match germline, which may point to a read error. The chain has TRBV10-2 and TRBJ2-6; TRBD2 is a possible D gene (6 bases). The CDR3 has 16 residues. The V gene's germline CDR1 is WSHSY and CDR2 SAAADI. The CDR3 bases are TGCGCCAGCGGCGGGACCGAACTGTCTGGGGCCAACGGCCTGACTTTC. Translation: CASGGTELSGANGLTF.

The chain carries TRBV2 and TRBJ1-6; TRBD1 aligns across 7 bases. This CDR3 has 17 residues. J gave up 6 bases and V 6 bases, and 14 bases lay outside the gene matches. Germline V CDR1 and CDR2: SNHLY, FYNNEI. CDR3 DNA: TGTGCCAGCAGGAGGGGTTTTTTCGGGACAGTTAATTCACCCCTCCACTTT. This sequence encodes CASRRGFFGTVNSPLHF.